The clone carrying this T cell receptor (beta chain) was detected a few times. Its antigen is not identified. CD45RO/CCR7/CD25/CD127/CD95/CD27 staining was used to isolate CD4+ naive, central memory, regulatory and stem cell-like memory cells by sorting. Expressed TCRB transcripts were sequenced because the entire RNA isolate underwent reverse transcription. Only in-frame clones appear in the TCRdb table, and some are missing; sequencing was by immunoSEQ multiplex PCR. Here the sample spans 500,000 to 650,000 clones, around an eighth being singletons. The data were taken from a study of beta chain features in type 1 diabetes. General study points: More deletions and fewer insertions at VDJ junctions were found in patients with type 1 diabetes. TCRB CDR3 length was moderately but significantly reduced in all four CD4+ subsets of Type 1 diabetes patients.

V dropped 1 base and J dropped 4; count of bases not matched to a gene: 7. Per germline, CDR1 SGHVS and CDR2 FQNEAQ. The CDR3 is 16 amino acids. This chain links TRBV7-8 with TRBJ2-5, with TRBD2 matching 9 bases. Specimen: naive CD4+ T cells from blood. The sequence derives from a man under 40 with type 1 diabetes. The CDR3 region is CASSLGSGGYRETQYF. In DNA form, the CDR3 reads TGTGCCAGCAGCTTAGGTAGCGGGGGTTATAGAGAGACCCAGTACTTC.